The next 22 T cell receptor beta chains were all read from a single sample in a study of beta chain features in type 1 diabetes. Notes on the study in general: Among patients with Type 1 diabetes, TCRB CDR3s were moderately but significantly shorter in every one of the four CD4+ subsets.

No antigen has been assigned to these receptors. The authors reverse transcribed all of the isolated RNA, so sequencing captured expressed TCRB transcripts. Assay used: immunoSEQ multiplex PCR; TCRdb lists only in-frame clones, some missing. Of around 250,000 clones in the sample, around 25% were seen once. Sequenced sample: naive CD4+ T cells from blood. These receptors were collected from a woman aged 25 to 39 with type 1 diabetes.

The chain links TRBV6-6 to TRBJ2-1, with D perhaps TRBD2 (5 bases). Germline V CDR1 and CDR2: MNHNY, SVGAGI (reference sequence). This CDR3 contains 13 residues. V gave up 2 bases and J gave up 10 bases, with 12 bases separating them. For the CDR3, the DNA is TGTGCCAGCAGTTACCGGCTAGCCGCCGAGCAGTTCTTC. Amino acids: CASSYRLAAEQFF.

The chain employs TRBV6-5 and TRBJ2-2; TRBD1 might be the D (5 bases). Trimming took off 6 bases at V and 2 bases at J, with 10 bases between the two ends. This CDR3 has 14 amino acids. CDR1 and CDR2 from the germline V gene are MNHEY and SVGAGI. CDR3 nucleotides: TGTGCCAGCAGGTTCAGGGAAAACACCGGGGAGCTGTTTTTT. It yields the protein CASRFRENTGELFF.

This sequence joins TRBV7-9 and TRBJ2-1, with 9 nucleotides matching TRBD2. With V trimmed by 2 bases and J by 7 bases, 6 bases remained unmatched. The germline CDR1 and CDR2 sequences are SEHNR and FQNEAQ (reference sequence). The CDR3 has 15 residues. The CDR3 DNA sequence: TGTGCCAGCAGCTTAAAAGGACTAGCGACGAATGAGCAGTTCTTC. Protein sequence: CASSLKGLATNEQFF.

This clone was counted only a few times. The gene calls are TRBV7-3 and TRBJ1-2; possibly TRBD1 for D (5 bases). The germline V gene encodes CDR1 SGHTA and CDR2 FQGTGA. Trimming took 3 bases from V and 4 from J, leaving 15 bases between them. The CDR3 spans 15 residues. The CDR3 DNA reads TGTGCCAGCAGCTTTGACAGCGACTCACTCTATGGCTACACCTTC. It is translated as CASSFDSDSLYGYTF.

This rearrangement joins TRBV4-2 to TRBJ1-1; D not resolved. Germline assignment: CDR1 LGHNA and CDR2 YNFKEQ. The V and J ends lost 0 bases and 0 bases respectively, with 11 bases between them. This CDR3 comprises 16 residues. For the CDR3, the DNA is TGTGCCAGCAGCCAAGACGGGGATGCGCTGAACACTGAAGCTTTCTTT. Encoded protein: CASSQDGDALNTEAFF.

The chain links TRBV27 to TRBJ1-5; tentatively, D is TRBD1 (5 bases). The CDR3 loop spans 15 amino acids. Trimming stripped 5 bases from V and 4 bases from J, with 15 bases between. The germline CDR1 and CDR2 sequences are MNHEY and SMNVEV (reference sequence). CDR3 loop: CASSERKEGNQPQHF. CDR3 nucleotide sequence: TGTGCCAGCAGTGAGCGAAAGGAGGGGAATCAGCCCCAGCATTTT.

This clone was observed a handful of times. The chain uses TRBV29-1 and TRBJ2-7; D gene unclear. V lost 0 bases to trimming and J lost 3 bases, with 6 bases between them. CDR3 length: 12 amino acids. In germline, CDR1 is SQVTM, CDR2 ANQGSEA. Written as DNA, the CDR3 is TGCAGCGTTGAAGATCCTATCTACGAGCAGTACTTC. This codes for CSVEDPIYEQYF.

DNA of the CDR3: TGTGCCAGCAGTCCGACTAGAAACTACGAGCAGTACTTC. Translating it yields CASSPTRNYEQYF. This chain connects TRBV6-5 to TRBJ2-7; maybe TRBD2 (6 bases). Germline CDR1 reads MNHEY; CDR2 reads SVGAGI. The V end was cut by 5 bases, the J end by 3 bases, with 11 bases between. This CDR3 is built from 13 residues.

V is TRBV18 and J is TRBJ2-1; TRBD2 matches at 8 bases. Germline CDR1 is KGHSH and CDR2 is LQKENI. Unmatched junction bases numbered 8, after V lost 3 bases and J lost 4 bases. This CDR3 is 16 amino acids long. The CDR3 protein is CASSPTAGGGYNEQFF. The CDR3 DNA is TGTGCCAGCTCACCGACGGCGGGAGGTGGATACAATGAGCAGTTCTTC.

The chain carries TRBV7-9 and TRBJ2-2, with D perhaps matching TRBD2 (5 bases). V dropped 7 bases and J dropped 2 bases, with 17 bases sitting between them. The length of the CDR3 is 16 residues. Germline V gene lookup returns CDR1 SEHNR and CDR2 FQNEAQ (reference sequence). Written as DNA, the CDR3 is TGTGCCAGCACCCCTATGACGGGGTTAAACACCGGGGAGCTGTTTTTT. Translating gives CASTPMTGLNTGELFF. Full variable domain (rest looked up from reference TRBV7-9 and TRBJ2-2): DTGVSQNPRHKITKRGQNVTFRCDPISEHNRLYWYRQTLGQGPEFLTYFQNEAQLEKSRLLSDRFSAERPKGSFSTLEIQRTEQGDSAMYLCASTPMTGLNTGELFFGEGSRLTVL.

The CDR3 bases are TGTGCCAGCAGCTTAAAACATACTGGGGCCAACGTCCTGACTTTC. It is translated as CASSLKHTGANVLTF. V usage is TRBV7-9 and J usage is TRBJ2-6; D gene unclear. Germline V CDR1 and CDR2: SEHNR, FQNEAQ (reference sequence). Trimming pared 2 bases from V and 2 bases from J, leaving 7 bases between. This CDR3 contains 15 residues.

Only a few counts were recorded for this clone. CDR3 region: CASSLTGFNTGELFF. DNA for the CDR3: TGTGCCAGCAGCTTGACAGGGTTTAACACCGGGGAGCTGTTTTTT. The chain recombines TRBV5-4 with TRBJ2-2; the D gene is possibly TRBD1 (6 bases). Germline CDR1 reads SGHNT; CDR2 reads YYREEE (reference sequence). V lost 1 base and J lost 2, with 9 bases in between. The CDR3 is 15 amino acids.

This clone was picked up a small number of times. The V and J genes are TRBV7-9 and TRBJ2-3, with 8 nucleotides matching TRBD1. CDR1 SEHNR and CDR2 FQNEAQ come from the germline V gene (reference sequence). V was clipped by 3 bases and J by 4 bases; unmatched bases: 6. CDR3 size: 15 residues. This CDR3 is CASSFRGPGSDTQYF. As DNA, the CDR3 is TGTGCCAGCAGCTTCAGGGGGCCAGGGTCAGATACGCAGTATTTT.

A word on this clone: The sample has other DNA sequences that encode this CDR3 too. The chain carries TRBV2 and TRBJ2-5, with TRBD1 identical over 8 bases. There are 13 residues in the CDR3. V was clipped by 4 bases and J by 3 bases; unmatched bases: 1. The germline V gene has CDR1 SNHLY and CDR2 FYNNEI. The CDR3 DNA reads TGTGCCAGCAGTGCGGACAGGGAAGAGACCCAGTACTTC. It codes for CASSADREETQYF.

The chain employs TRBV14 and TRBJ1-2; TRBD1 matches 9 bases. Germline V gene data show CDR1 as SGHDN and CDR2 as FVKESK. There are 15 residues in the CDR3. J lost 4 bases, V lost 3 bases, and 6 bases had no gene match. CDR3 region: CASSHWTGEAYGYTF. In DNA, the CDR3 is TGTGCCAGCAGCCACTGGACAGGGGAGGCCTATGGCTACACCTTC.

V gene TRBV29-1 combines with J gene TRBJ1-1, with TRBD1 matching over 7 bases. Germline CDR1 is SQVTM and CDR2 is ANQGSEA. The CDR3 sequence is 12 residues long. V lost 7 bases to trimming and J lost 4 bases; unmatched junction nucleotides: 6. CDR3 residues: CSGSNRGTEAFF. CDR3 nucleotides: TGCAGCGGCTCAAACAGGGGCACTGAAGCTTTCTTT.

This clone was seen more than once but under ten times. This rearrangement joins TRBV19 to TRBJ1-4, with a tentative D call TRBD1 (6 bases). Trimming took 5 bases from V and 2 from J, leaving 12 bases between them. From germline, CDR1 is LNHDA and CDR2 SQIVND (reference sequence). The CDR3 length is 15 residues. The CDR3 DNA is TGTGCCAGTAGTCGACTAAGGGGGACTAATGAAAAACTGTTTTTT. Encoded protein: CASSRLRGTNEKLFF.

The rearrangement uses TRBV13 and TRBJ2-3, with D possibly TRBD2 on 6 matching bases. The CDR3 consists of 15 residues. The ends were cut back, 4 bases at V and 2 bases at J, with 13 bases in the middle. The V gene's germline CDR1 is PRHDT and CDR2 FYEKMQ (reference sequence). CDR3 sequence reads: CASSSRRGPTDTQYF. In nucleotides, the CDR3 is TGTGCCAGCAGCTCGAGGAGGGGCCCCACAGATACGCAGTATTTT.

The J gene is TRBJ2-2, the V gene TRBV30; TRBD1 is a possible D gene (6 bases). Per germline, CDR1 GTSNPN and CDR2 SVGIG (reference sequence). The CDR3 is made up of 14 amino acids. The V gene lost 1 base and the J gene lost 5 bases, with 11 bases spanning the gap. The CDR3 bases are TGTGCCTGGAGTGCAACAGGGAATACCGGGGAGCTGTTTTTT. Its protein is CAWSATGNTGELFF.

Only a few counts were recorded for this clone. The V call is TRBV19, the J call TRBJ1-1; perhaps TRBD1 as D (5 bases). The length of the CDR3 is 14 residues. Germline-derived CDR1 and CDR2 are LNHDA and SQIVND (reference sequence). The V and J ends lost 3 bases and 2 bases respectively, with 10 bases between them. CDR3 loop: CASSIRGGNTEAFF. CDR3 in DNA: TGTGCCAGTAGTATTAGGGGCGGCAACACTGAAGCTTTCTTT.

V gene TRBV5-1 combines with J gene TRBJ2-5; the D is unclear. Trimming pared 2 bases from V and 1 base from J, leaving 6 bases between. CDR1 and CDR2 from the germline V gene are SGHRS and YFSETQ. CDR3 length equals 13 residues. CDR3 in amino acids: CASSFSFQETQYF. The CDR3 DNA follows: TGCGCCAGCAGCTTCAGTTTCCAAGAGACCCAGTACTTC.

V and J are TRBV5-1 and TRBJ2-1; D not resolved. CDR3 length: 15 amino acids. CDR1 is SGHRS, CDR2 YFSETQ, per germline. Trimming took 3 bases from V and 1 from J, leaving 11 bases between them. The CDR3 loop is CASSSEMTSYNEQFF. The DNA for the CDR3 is TGCGCCAGCAGCTCCGAGATGACTTCCTACAATGAGCAGTTCTTC.